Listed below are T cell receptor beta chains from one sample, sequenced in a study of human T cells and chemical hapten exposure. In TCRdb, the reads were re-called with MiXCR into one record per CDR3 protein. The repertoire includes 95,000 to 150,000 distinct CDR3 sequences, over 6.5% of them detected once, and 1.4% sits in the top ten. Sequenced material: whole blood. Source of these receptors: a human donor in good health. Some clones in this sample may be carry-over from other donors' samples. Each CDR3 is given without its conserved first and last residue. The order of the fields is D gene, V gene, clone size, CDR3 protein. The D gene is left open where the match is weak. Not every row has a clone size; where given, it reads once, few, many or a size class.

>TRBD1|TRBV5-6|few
ASSSGTGLSNQPQH
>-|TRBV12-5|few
ASVLFPLVSPYEQY
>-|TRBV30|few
AWGEGGYTEAF
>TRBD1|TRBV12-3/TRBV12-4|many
ASSFGTGGNQPQH
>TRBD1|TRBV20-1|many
SARGVTGASTDTQY
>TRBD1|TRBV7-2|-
ASSPDRGTGIQETQY
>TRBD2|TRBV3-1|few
ASSPRTRDVGEQY
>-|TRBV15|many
ATSRDLGRRNSNQPQH
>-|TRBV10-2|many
ASRRSGTPNVYEKLF
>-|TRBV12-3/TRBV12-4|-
ASRPQVFGLTLTDTQY
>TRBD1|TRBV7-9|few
ASTWTGREEKLF
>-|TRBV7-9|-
ASSPRQAFSEKLF
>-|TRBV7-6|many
ASRALPGDQETQY
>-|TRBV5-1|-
ASRGDSNTEAF
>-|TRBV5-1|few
ASSLGAGPSNTGELF
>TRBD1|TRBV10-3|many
AISGTGAGTEAF
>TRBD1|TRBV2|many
ASRDRDNTEAF
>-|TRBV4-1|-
ASSEDGPGSYEQY
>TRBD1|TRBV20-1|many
SARPPGTAGGDGYT
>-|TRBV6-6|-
ASRSRGGGETQY
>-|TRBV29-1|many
SVEGRYGYT
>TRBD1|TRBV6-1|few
ASRTGTGTYEQY
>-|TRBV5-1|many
ASSFEQGTDTQY
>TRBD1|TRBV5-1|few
ASSLRVRGLTETQY
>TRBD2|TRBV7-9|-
ASSLSLAGQTDTQY
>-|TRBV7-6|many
ASSLAGAEAF
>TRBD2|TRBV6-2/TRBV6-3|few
ASSYSTSGDPGDTQY
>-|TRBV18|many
ASSPSRGRDQPQH
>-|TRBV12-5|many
ASGLTVIITMGATEAF
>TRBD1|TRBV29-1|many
SVLNDRGNEKLF
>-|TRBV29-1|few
SVEERAEKLF
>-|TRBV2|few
ASSEHSTEETQY
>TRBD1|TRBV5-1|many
ASSIGTGGNYGYT
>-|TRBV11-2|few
ASSLDLTWGEQY
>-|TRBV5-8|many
ASSLEVLLGASGTEAF
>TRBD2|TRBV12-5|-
ASGLPSLIAGVDNEQF
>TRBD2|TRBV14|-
ASSQDLGSSGLYEQY
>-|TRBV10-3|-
ATRGRDGFNQPQH
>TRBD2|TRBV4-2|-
ASSIRLADNEQF
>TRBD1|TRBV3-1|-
ASSQGQGVGYT
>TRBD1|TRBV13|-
ASSTRDRDTGELF
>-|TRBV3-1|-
ASSQEGQSYEQY
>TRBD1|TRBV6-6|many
ASSYQGADYGYT
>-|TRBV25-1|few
ASKLTGQDEAF
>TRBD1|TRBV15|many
ATSRGGGQIGSQPQH